The 31 T cell receptor beta chains in this list originate from one sample, sequenced in a study of shared clonotypes between healthy human individuals (TCRdb year 2020). Library preparation used the immunoSEQ multiplex PCR assay. In its TCRdb copy, this immuneACCESS table keeps in-frame sequences only and misses some clones. Where compared with another copy, unresolved V genes explain less than half of these, and the others have no known cause. The table for this sample lists about 520,000 clones; 65% to 85% of them were counted only once. The ten largest clones take up 9.5% to 15% of the sample. Sample: PBMCs. These receptor sequences come from a woman aged 40 to 50 in good health. Some clones in this sample may be carry-over from other donors' samples.

This clone was recorded a few times. This may stem from a read error, because a much larger clone lies one nucleotide away. The gene calls are TRBV27 and TRBJ2-7; D unclear. CDR3 length: 11 amino acids. V gave up 6 bases and J gave up 3 bases, with 6 bases separating them. Germline V gives CDR1 MNHEY, CDR2 SMNVEV (reference sequence). The CDR3 DNA reads as TGTGCCAGCAGATTCCTCTACGAGCAGTACTTC. This translates into CASRFLYEQYF.

The V gene is TRBV19, the J gene TRBJ1-5; D not resolved. Trimming stripped 0 bases from V and 3 bases from J, with 9 bases between. CDR1 is LNHDA, CDR2 SQIVND, per germline (reference sequence). The CDR3 consists of 15 residues. CDR3 amino acids: CASSIDRADNQPQHF. The CDR3 region has the DNA TGTGCCAGTAGTATAGATCGGGCAGACAATCAGCCCCAGCATTTT.

The chain joins TRBV7-9 to TRBJ2-2; D is possibly TRBD1 (5 bases). CDR1 and CDR2 from the germline V gene are SEHNR and FQNEAQ (reference sequence). The V and J ends lost 1 base and 6 bases respectively, with 12 bases between them. The CDR3 runs to 15 residues. This CDR3 is CASSLVQGMAGELFF. Here the CDR3 DNA reads TGTGCCAGCAGCTTAGTCCAGGGTATGGCCGGGGAGCTGTTTTTT.

This chain uses TRBV6-6 with TRBJ1-2, with TRBD1 as a possible D gene (6 bases). CDR1 and CDR2 (germline): MNHNY, SVGAGI (reference sequence). Trimming took off 6 bases at V and 8 bases at J, with 13 bases between the two ends. The CDR3 consists of 12 residues. Here the CDR3 reads CASRNRVYGYTF. CDR3 nucleotides: TGTGCCAGCAGGAACAGGGTATACGGCTACACCTTC.

The chain recombines TRBV5-8 with TRBJ2-7; 9 nucleotides align to TRBD2. The J segment lost 4 bases and the V segment lost 6 bases, leaving 5 bases of the junction unmatched. The germline gives CDR1 SGHTS, CDR2 YDEGEE. The CDR3 consists of 13 residues. The CDR3 sequence is CASMAGGPYEQYF. The CDR3 DNA reads TGTGCCAGCATGGCGGGAGGGCCGTACGAGCAGTACTTC.

This clone was observed once. The rearrangement links TRBV6-5 to TRBJ2-7; 7 nucleotides line up with TRBD2. This CDR3 spans 15 amino acids. Per the germline V gene, CDR1 is MNHEY and CDR2 is SVGAGI. V was pared by 7 bases and J by 5 bases, with 14 bases of the junction left unmatched. CDR3 sequence reads: CASTAVTGTTHEQYF. CDR3 DNA: TGTGCCAGCACCGCCGTAACGGGGACTACCCACGAGCAGTACTTC.

The chain has TRBV18 and TRBJ1-3; D ambiguous. CDR1 and CDR2 from the germline V gene are KGHSH and LQKENI. The CDR3 sequence is 13 residues long. Trimming shortened V by 4 bases and J by 1 base, and 5 bases separated the two germline ends. CDR3 DNA sequence: TGTGCCAGCTCACAGGAATCTGGAAACACCATATATTTT. Protein product: CASSQESGNTIYF.

The chain recombines TRBV5-6 with TRBJ2-5; 8 nucleotides align to TRBD2. Germline trimming cut 2 bases from V and 5 bases from J; bases unmatched to any gene: 11. The CDR3 spans 16 residues. The germline V gene encodes CDR1 SGHDT and CDR2 YYEEEE. In DNA, the CDR3 is TGTGCCAGCAGCTTTGGGTTCGCGGGGGGAAGGGAGACCCAGTACTTC. Protein: CASSFGFAGGRETQYF.

About this clone: This likely traces to a read error, being one base from a far larger clone. The V call is TRBV6-1, the J call TRBJ2-5; 7 nucleotides agree with TRBD1. CDR1 is MNHNS and CDR2 is SASEGT in the germline V gene. The trim removed 5 bases at V and 6 bases at J, leaving 9 bases unmatched. The CDR3 has 14 amino acids. CDR3 sequence reads: CASSPVTGPKTQYF. The CDR3 bases are TGTGCCAGCAGTCCCGTGACAGGGCCAAAGACCCAGTACTTC.

This clone was detected only once. The rearrangement joins TRBV28 to TRBJ2-7; D is perhaps TRBD2 (5 bases). The CDR3 length is 12 residues. The germline gives CDR1 MDHEN, CDR2 SYDVKM. Deletions cut 4 bases from V and 5 bases from J, with 9 bases between. CDR3 sequence reads: CASSSPEDEQYF. In DNA, the CDR3 is TGTGCCAGCAGTTCGCCGGAGGACGAGCAGTACTTC.

In its sample, this clone was seen a few times. This may arise from a read error, as a much more abundant clone is one base away. The chain recombines TRBV19 with TRBJ1-4; no definite D call. Germline loops: CDR1 LNHDA, CDR2 SQIVND (reference sequence). The CDR3 totals 13 residues. In DNA form, the CDR3 reads TGTGCCAGTAGTATAGATCATAGCGAAAAACTGTCTTTT. It is translated as CASSIDHSEKLSF.

This chain links TRBV28 with TRBJ2-5; 11 positions agree with TRBD2. This CDR3 is built from 16 residues. The germline V gene encodes CDR1 MDHEN and CDR2 SYDVKM. Trimming at V came to 2 bases and at J to 5 bases, leaving 7 bases not matched to a gene. Here the CDR3 reads CASSLALAGVGETQYF. The CDR3 coding sequence is TGTGCCAGCAGTTTAGCACTAGCGGGAGTGGGGGAGACCCAGTACTTC.

The genes are TRBV7-9 and TRBJ1-4; D is perhaps TRBD1 (5 bases). Trimming cost V 3 bases and J 3 bases, with 14 bases left between them. The CDR3 covers 16 residues. Germline loops: CDR1 SEHNR, CDR2 FQNEAQ (reference sequence). CDR3 coding DNA: TGTGCCAGCAGCTTGGGATCCGGGACGGCTAATGAAAAACTGTTTTTT. Protein sequence: CASSLGSGTANEKLFF.

Comments on this clone: Since no conserved phenylalanine or tryptophan closes the CDR3, a read error is the likely cause. This rearrangement joins TRBV10-3 to TRBJ2-7, with a possible D match to TRBD2 (6 bases). The CDR3 runs 15 residues. From germline, CDR1 is ENHRY and CDR2 SYGVKD. Trimming removed 6 bases at V and 2 bases at J, with 17 bases between. The CDR3 nucleotides are TGTGCCATCAGCCCCCGGCGGGATACACCCTACGAGCAGTACCTC. Amino acids: CAISPRRDTPYEQYL.

Written as DNA, the CDR3 is TGTGCCAGCAGCTTAACCGGGTTGGGGGGCACCGGGGAGCTGTTTTTT. It translates to CASSLTGLGGTGELFF. The gene calls are TRBV7-8 and TRBJ2-2, with D perhaps TRBD2 (6 bases). Germline V gene sequence: CDR1 SGHVS, CDR2 FQNEAQ. Trimming cost V 2 bases and J 4 bases, with 14 bases left between them. The CDR3 consists of 16 residues.

On this clone: It differs at one base from a far larger clone, so likely a read error. The chain carries TRBV4-3 and TRBJ1-1; D ambiguous. The CDR3 is made up of 14 amino acids. V gave up 2 bases and J gave up 6 bases, with 13 bases separating them. Germline-derived CDR1 and CDR2 are LGHNA and YSLEER. CDR3 in amino acids: CASSQRTSSAEAFF. The CDR3 coding sequence is TGCGCCAGCAGCCAACGTACGTCGAGCGCTGAAGCTTTCTTT.

Worth noting for this clone: With only one base between it and a far larger clone, this is likely a read error. This rearrangement joins TRBV10-3 to TRBJ2-5; D possibly matches TRBD1 or TRBD2 (5 bases each). CDR1 is ENHRY, CDR2 SYGVKD, per germline. The CDR3 spans 13 residues. With 4 bases removed from V and 1 base from J, the gap between germline ends came to 7 bases. The CDR3 DNA follows: TGTGCCATCAGTGCCGGGGCCCAAGAGACCCAGTACTTC. This gives the protein CAISAGAQETQYF.

The chain uses TRBV19 and TRBJ2-7; no clear D gene. Trimming removed 3 bases from V and 2 bases from J, with 11 bases in between. Germline V gene lookup returns CDR1 LNHDA and CDR2 SQIVND (reference sequence). This CDR3 spans 14 amino acids. The CDR3 protein is CASSIMDRPYEQYF. The CDR3 nucleotides are TGTGCCAGTAGTATTATGGACCGTCCCTACGAGCAGTACTTC.

The chain couples TRBV15 to TRBJ2-7; D remains ambiguous. V lost 0 bases, J lost 0 bases, and 6 bases lay in between. Germline CDR1 LNHNV, CDR2 YYDKDF (reference sequence). The CDR3 consists of 14 residues. This chain's CDR3 is CATSRDIISYEQYF. The CDR3 nucleotides read TGTGCCACCAGCAGAGATATTATCTCCTACGAGCAGTACTTC.

CDR3 in amino acids: CASSLGGGNGYTF. The CDR3 nucleotides read TGTGCCAGCAGCTTAGGGGGAGGGAATGGCTACACCTTC. The chain has TRBV28 and TRBJ1-2; D may be TRBD1 (6 bases). CDR3 length: 13 residues. The V end was cut by 6 bases, the J end by 6 bases, with 14 bases between. Germline V gene data show CDR1 as MDHEN and CDR2 as SYDVKM.

On this clone: Other DNA sequences from this sample encode an identical CDR3 as well. The chain has TRBV2 and TRBJ1-3; D is ambiguous. The CDR3 has 14 residues. Germline V gives CDR1 SNHLY, CDR2 FYNNEI. V lost 4 bases to trimming and J lost 2 bases, with 9 bases between them. DNA for the CDR3: TGTGCCAGCAGTGTGGGTGGACCTGGAAACACCATATATTTT. Protein product: CASSVGGPGNTIYF.

The V call is TRBV5-1, the J call TRBJ2-3; maybe TRBD1 (6 bases). Germline CDR1 and CDR2: SGHRS and YFSETQ. V dropped 0 bases and J dropped 3 bases, with 17 bases sitting between them. This CDR3 has 17 amino acids. CDR3 DNA: TGCGCCAGCAGCTTGGTCGTGTGGGGGCTTAGGACAGATACGCAGTATTTT. Residues: CASSLVVWGLRTDTQYF.

For this clone: With a far larger clone one base away, a read error is the likely cause. The rearrangement uses TRBV5-1 and TRBJ2-3; a weak D match, TRBD2 (5 bases). V was shortened by 0 bases and J by 4 bases, with 12 bases between the two germline ends. The CDR3 loop spans 15 amino acids. Germline CDR1 is SGHRS and CDR2 is YFSETQ. CDR3 protein: CASSLGAGGADTQYF. DNA of the CDR3: TGCGCCAGCAGCTTGGGTGCCGGAGGCGCAGATACGCAGTATTTT.

The chain carries TRBV6-5 and TRBJ2-7; the D is unclear. CDR1 and CDR2 (germline): MNHEY, SVGAGI. Trimming shortened V by 5 bases and J by 6 bases, and 14 bases separated the two germline ends. The CDR3 covers 13 residues. CDR3 region: CASSRIDLSEQYF. As DNA, the CDR3 is TGTGCCAGCAGTAGGATCGACTTAAGCGAGCAGTACTTC.

The table lists this clone with a few counts. The J gene is TRBJ1-5, the V gene TRBV27, with 7 bases fitting TRBD1. J gave up 4 bases and V 4 bases, and 10 bases lay outside the gene matches. CDR3 length: 16 residues. Germline V gene lookup returns CDR1 MNHEY and CDR2 SMNVEV (reference sequence). The CDR3: CASSSLKGQENQPQHF. CDR3 DNA: TGTGCCAGCAGTTCCCTAAAAGGACAGGAGAATCAGCCCCAGCATTTT.

This chain links TRBV6-5 with TRBJ1-5, with 8 positions matching TRBD1. Germline loops: CDR1 MNHEY, CDR2 SVGAGI. The CDR3 totals 15 residues. The junction had 3 bases not matched to a gene; V was cut back by 5 bases and J by 0 bases. The CDR3 bases are TGTGCCAGCAGTCGGGACAGGTATAGCAATCAGCCCCAGCATTTT. This sequence encodes CASSRDRYSNQPQHF.

The gene calls are TRBV5-1 and TRBJ2-1, with D possibly TRBD2 on 6 matching bases. CDR3 length: 15 residues. CDR1 is SGHRS, CDR2 YFSETQ, per germline. V shed 0 bases and J shed 6 bases, with 13 bases lying between them. The CDR3 DNA sequence: TGCGCCAGCAGCTTGGGCGGCACCGGGGGCAATGAGCAGTTCTTC. Amino acid sequence: CASSLGGTGGNEQFF.

The chain combines TRBV13 with TRBJ2-7; D may be TRBD1 (6 bases). Germline V gene data show CDR1 as PRHDT and CDR2 as FYEKMQ (reference sequence). The CDR3 has 13 amino acids. Trimming stripped 0 bases from V and 7 bases from J, with 10 bases between. The CDR3 sequence: CASSLGGGREQYF. CDR3 bases: TGTGCCAGCAGCTTAGGTGGGGGCAGGGAGCAGTACTTC.

The chain combines TRBV27 with TRBJ2-3, with D tentatively TRBD2 (5 bases). Trimming cost V 6 bases and J 8 bases, with 9 bases left between them. The CDR3 extends over 11 amino acids. Germline V lookup: CDR1 MNHEY, CDR2 SMNVEV (reference sequence). The CDR3, as DNA: TGTGCCAGCAGCCACCGGGGTACGCAGTATTTT. Translation: CASSHRGTQYF.

CDR3 residues: CAWRKDENYGYTF. CDR3 nucleotides: TGTGCCTGGAGAAAGGACGAGAACTATGGCTACACCTTC. The chain has TRBV30 and TRBJ1-2; D is unresolved. Germline loops: CDR1 GTSNPN, CDR2 SVGIG (reference sequence). The CDR3 sequence is 13 residues long. Trimming removed 3 bases from V and 2 bases from J, with 10 bases in between.

The V and J genes are TRBV15 and TRBJ1-2; 8 nucleotides align to TRBD1. Trimming at V came to 5 bases and at J to 4 bases, leaving 12 bases not matched to a gene. The CDR3 runs 16 residues. Germline CDR1 is LNHNV and CDR2 is YYDKDF (reference sequence). For the CDR3, the DNA is TGTGCCACCAGCCTGACACGTCCCGGGACAGGCTATGGCTACACCTTC. Protein sequence: CATSLTRPGTGYGYTF.